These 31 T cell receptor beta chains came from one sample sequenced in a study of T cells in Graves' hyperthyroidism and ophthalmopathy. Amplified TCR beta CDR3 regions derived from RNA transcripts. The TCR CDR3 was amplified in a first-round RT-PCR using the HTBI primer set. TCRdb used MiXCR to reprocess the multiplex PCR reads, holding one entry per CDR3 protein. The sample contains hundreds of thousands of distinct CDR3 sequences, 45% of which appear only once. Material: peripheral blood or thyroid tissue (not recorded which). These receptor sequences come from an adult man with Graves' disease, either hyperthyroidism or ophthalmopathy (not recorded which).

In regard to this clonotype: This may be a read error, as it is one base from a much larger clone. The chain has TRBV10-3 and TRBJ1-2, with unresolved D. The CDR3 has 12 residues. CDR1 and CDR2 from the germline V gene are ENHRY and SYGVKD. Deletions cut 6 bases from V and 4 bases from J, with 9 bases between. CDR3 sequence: CAIREVVYGYTF. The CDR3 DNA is TGTGCCATCAGGGAAGTAGTCTATGGCTACACCTTC.

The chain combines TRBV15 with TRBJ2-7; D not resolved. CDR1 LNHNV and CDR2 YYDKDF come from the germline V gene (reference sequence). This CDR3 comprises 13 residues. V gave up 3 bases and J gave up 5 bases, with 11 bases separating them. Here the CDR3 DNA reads TGTGCCACCAGCAGTTACGAGACCCACGAGCAGTACTTC. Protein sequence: CATSSYETHEQYF. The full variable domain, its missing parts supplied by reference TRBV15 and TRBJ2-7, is DAMVIQNPRYQVTQFGKPVTLSCSQTLNHNVMYWYQQKSSQAPKLLFHYYDKDFNNEADTPDNFQSRRPNTSFCFLDIRSPGLGDTAMYLCATSSYETHEQYFGPGTRLTVT.

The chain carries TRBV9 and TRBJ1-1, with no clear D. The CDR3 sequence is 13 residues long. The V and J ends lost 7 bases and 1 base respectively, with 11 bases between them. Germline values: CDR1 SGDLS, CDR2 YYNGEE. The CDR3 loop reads CASEDARNTEAFF. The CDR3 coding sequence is TGTGCCAGCGAGGACGCACGGAACACTGAAGCTTTCTTT.

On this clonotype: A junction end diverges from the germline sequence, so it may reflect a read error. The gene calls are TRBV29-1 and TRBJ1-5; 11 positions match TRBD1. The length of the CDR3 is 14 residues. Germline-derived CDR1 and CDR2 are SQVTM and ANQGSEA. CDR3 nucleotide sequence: TGCGGCGTTGCGGACAGGGGGCTTGATCAGCCCCAGCATTTT. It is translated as CGVADRGLDQPQHF.

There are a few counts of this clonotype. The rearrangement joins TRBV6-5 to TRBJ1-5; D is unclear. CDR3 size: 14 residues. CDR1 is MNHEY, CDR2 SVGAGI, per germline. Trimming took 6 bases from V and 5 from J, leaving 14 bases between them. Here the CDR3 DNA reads TGTGCCAGCAGCTTGTGGGCGTTCCATCAGCCCCAGCATTTT. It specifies CASSLWAFHQPQHF.

The CDR3 DNA reads TGTGCCAGCAGCGAGCGGACGTACGGAAAGATTGAAGCTTTCTTT. The encoded protein is CASSERTYGKIEAFF. V gene TRBV7-9 combines with J gene TRBJ1-1; D ambiguous. CDR1 is SEHNR, CDR2 FQNEAQ, per germline (reference sequence). V was pared by 5 bases and J by 7 bases, with 20 bases between. The CDR3 totals 15 residues.

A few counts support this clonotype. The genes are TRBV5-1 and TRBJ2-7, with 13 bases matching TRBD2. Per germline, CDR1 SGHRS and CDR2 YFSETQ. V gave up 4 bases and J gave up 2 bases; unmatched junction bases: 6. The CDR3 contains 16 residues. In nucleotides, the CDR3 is TGCGCCAGCAGCCAATCGGGACTAGCGGGGACCTACGAGCAGTACTTC. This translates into CASSQSGLAGTYEQYF.

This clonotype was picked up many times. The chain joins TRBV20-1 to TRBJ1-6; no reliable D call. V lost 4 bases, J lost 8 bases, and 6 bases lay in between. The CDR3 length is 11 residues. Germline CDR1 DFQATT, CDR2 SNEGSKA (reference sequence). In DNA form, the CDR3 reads TGCAGTGCTACTCCAGATTCACCCCTCCACTTT. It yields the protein CSATPDSPLHF.

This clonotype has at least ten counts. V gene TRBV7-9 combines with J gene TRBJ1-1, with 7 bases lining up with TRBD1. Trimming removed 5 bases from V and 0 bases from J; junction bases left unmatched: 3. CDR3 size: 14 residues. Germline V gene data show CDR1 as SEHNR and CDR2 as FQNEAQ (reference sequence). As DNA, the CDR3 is TGTGCCAGCAGCGCGACAGGGCTGAACACTGAAGCTTTCTTT. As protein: CASSATGLNTEAFF. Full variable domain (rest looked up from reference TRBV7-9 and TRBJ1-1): DTGVSQNPRHKITKRGQNVTFRCDPISEHNRLYWYRQTLGQGPEFLTYFQNEAQLEKSRLLSDRFSAERPKGSFSTLEIQRTEQGDSAMYLCASSATGLNTEAFFGQGTRLTVV.

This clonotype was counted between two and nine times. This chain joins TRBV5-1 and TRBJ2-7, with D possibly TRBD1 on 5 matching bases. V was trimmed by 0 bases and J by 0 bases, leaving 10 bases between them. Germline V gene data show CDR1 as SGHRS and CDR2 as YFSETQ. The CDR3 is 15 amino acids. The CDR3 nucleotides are TGCGCCAGCAGCTTGGACCCTCAGGGCTCCTACGAGCAGTACTTC. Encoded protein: CASSLDPQGSYEQYF. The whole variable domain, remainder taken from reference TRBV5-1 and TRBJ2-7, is KAGVTQTPRYLIKTRGQQVTLSCSPISGHRSVSWYQQTPGQGLQFLFEYFSETQRNKGNFPGRFSGRQFSNSRSEMNVSTLELGDSALYLCASSLDPQGSYEQYFGPGTRLTVT.

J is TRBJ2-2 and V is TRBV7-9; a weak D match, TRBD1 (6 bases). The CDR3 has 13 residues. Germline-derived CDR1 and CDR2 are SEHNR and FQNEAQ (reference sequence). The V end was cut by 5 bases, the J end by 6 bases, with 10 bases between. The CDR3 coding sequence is TGTGCCAGCAGCCAAGAGGGGGCCGGGGAGCTGTTTTTT. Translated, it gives CASSQEGAGELFF.

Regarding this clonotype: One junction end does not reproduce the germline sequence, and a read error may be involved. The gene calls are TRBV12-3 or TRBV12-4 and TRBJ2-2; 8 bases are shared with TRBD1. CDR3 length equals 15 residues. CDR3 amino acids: CASNPTGVNTGDLFF. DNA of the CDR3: TGTGCCAGCAACCCGACAGGGGTGAACACCGGGGACCTGTTTTTT.

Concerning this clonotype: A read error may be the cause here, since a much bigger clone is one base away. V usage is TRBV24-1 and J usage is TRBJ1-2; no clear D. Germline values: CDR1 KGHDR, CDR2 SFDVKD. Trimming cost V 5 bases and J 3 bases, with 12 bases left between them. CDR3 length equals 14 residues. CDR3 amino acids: CATSGPASDYGYTF. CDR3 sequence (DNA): TGTGCCACCAGTGGACCAGCGTCTGACTATGGCTACACCTTC.

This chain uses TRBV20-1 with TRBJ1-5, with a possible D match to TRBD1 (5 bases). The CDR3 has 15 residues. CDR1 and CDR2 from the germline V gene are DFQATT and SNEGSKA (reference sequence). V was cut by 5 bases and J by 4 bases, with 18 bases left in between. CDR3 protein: CSAPPPRGGNQPQHF. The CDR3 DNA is TGCAGTGCTCCACCACCGCGGGGGGGGAATCAGCCCCAGCATTTT.

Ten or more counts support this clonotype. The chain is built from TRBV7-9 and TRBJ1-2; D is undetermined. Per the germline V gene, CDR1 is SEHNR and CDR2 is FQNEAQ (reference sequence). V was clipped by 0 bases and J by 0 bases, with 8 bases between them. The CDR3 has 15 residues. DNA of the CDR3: TGTGCCAGCAGCTTAGCGGGCGGACCTAACTATGGCTACACCTTC. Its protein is CASSLAGGPNYGYTF.

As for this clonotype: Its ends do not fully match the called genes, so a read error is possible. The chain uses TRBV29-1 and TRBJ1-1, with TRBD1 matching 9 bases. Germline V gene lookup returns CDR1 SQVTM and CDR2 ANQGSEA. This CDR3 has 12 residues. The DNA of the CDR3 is TGCAGCGTTGAAGAGACAGGGGGGAATGCGCTGTTT. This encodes CSVEETGGNALF.

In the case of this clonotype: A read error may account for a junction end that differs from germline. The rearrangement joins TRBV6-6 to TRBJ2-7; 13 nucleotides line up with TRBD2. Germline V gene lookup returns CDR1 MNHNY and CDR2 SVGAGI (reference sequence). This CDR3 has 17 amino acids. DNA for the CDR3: TGTGCCGGCAGTGCCCCTTTTGGACTAGCGGGAGTACGCGAGCAGTACTTC. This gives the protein CAGSAPFGLAGVREQYF.

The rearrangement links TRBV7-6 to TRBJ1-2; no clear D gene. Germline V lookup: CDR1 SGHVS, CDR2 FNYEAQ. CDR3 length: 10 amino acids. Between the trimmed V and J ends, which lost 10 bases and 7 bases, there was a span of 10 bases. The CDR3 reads CANARGGYTF. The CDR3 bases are TGTGCCAACGCCCGGGGTGGCTACACCTTC.

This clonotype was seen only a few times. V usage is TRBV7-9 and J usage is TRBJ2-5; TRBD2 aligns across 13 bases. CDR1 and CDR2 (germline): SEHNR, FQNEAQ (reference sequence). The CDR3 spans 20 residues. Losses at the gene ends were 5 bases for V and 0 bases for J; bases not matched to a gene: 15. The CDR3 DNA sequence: TGTGCCAGCAGCCAAATTAGCCTTGGGACTAGCGGGGATTACCAAGAGACCCAGTACTTC. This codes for CASSQISLGTSGDYQETQYF.

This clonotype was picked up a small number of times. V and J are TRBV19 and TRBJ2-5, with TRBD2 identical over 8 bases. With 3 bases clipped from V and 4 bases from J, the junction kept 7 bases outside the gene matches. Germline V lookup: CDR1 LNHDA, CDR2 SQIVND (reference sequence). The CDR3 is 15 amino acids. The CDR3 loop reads CASSIKGLALETQYF. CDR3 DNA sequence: TGTGCCAGTAGTATCAAAGGACTAGCTCTAGAGACCCAGTACTTC.

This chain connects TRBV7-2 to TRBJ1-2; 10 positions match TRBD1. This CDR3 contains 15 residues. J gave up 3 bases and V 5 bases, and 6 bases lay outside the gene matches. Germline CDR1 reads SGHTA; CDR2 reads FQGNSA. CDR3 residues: CASSVGGTGDYGYTF. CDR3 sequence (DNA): TGTGCCAGCAGCGTAGGTGGGACAGGGGACTATGGCTACACCTTC.

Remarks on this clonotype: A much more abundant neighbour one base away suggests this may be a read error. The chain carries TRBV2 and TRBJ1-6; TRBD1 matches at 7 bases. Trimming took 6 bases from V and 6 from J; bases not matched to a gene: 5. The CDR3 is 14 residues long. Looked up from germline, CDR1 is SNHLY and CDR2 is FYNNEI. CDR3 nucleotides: TGTGCCAGCAGCGCACAGGGGATTAATTCACCCCTCCACTTT. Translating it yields CASSAQGINSPLHF.

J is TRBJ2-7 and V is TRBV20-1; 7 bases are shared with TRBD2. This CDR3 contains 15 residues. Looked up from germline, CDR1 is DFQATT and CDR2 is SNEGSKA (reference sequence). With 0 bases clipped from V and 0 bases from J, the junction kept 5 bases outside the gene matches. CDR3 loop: CSARDKTSSSYEQYF. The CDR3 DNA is TGCAGTGCTAGAGATAAGACTAGCAGCTCCTACGAGCAGTACTTC.

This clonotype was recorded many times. Here the CDR3 reads CSARAGGAETQYF. The CDR3 DNA follows: TGCAGTGCTAGAGCGGGAGGAGCAGAGACCCAGTACTTC. The J gene is TRBJ2-5, the V gene TRBV20-1, with 7 bases fitting TRBD2. V was clipped by 1 base and J by 4 bases; unmatched bases: 3. CDR3 length equals 13 residues. Germline CDR1 reads DFQATT; CDR2 reads SNEGSKA (reference sequence).

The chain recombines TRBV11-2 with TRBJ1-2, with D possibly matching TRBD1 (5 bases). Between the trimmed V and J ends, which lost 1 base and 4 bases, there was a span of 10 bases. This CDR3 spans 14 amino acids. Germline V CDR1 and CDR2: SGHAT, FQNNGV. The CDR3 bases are TGTGCCAGCAGCTTAGTAGCAGGGTCCTATGGCTACACCTTC. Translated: CASSLVAGSYGYTF.

The CDR3 spells CASSPRDSHEKLFF. The CDR3 region has the DNA TGTGCCAGCTCACCCCGGGACAGCCATGAAAAACTGTTTTTT. J is TRBJ1-4 and V is TRBV7-9, with 7 bases fitting TRBD1. From germline, CDR1 is SEHNR and CDR2 FQNEAQ (reference sequence). The CDR3 loop spans 14 amino acids. V lost 8 bases, J lost 6 bases, and 9 bases stayed unmatched.

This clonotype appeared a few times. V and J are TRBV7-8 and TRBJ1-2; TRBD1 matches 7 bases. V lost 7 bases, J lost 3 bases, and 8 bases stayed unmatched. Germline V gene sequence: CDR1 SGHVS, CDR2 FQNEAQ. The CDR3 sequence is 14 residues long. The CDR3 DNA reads TGTGCCAGCAACCCCGCCGGACAGGACTATGGCTACACCTTC. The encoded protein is CASNPAGQDYGYTF.

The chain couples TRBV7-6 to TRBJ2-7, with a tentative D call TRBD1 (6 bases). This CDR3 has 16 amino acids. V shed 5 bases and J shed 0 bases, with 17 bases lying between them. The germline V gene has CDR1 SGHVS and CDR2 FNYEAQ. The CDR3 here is CASSPLSDRNSYEQYF. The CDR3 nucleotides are TGTGCCAGCAGCCCTCTTTCCGACAGGAACTCCTACGAGCAGTACTTC.

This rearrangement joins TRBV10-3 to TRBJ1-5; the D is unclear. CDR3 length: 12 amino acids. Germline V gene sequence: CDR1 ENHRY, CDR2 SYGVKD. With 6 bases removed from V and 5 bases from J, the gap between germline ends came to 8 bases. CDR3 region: CAIRAAYQPQHF. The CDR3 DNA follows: TGTGCCATCAGGGCGGCGTATCAGCCCCAGCATTTT.

CDR3 DNA: TGTGCCAGCAGTGAAAGTGTCGAGGCAAATATGGACACTGAAGCTTTCTTT. It specifies CASSESVEANMDTEAFF. The V and J genes are TRBV2 and TRBJ1-1; D is undetermined. The germline V gene encodes CDR1 SNHLY and CDR2 FYNNEI. The CDR3 is 17 residues long. Trimming shortened V by 2 bases and J by 3 bases, and 19 bases separated the two germline ends.

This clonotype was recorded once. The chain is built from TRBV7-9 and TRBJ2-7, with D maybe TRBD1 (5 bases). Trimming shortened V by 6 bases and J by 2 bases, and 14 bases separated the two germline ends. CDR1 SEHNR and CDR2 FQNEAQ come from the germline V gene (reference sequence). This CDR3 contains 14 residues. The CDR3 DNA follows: TGTGCCAGCAGTTTATCTGACAGCCCCTACGAGCAGTACTTC. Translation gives CASSLSDSPYEQYF.